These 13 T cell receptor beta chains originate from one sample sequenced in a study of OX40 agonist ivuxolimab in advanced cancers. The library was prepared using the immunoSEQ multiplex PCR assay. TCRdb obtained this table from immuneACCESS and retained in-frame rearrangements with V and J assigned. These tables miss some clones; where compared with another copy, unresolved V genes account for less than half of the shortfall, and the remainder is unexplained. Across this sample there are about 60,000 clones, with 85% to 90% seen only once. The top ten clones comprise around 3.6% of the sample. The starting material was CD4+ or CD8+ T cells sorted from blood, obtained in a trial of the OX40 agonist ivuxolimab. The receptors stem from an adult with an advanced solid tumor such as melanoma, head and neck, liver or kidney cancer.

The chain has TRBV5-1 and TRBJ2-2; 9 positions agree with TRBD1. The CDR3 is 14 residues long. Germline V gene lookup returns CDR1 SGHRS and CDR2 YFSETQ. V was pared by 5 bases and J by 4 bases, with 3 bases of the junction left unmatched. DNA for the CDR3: TGCGCCAGCAGGACGGGACAGGGCACCGGGGAGCTGTTTTTT. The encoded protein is CASRTGQGTGELFF.

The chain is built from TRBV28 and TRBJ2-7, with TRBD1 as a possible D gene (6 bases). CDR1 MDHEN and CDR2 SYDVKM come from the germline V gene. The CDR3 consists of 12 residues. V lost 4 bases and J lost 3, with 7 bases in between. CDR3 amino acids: CASSWTVYEQYF. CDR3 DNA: TGTGCCAGCAGTTGGACAGTCTACGAGCAGTACTTC.

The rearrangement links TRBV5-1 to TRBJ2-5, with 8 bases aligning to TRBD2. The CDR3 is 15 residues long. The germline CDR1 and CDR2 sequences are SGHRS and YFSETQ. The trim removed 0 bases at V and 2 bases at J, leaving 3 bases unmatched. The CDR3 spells CASSLGRGVQETQYF. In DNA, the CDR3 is TGCGCCAGCAGCTTGGGGCGGGGGGTACAAGAGACCCAGTACTTC.

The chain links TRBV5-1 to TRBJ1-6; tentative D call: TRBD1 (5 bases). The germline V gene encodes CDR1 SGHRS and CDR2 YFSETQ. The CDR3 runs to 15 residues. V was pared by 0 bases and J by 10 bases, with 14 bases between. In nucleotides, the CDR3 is TGCGCCAGCAGCTTGGGAGGGACGGCGGGCTCACCCCTCCACTTT. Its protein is CASSLGGTAGSPLHF.

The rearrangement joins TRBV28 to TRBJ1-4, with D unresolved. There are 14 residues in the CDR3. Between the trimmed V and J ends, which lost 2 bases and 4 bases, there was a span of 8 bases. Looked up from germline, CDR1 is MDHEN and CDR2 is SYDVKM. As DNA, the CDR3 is TGTGCCAGCAGTTTAGTCCCAGATAATGAAAAACTGTTTTTT. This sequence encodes CASSLVPDNEKLFF.

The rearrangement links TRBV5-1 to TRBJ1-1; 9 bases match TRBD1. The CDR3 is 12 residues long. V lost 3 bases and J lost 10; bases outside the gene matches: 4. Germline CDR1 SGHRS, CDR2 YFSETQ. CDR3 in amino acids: CASSSGQGPAFF. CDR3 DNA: TGCGCCAGCAGCTCGGGACAGGGCCCAGCTTTCTTT.

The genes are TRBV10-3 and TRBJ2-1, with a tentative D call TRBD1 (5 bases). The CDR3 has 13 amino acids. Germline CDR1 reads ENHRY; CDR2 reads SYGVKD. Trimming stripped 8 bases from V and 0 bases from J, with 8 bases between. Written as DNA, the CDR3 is TGTGCCATCGGGGCAAACTCCTACAATGAGCAGTTCTTC. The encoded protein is CAIGANSYNEQFF.

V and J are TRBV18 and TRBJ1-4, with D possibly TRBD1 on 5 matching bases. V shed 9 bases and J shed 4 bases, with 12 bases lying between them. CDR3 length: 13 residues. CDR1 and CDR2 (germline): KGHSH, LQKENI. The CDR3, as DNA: TGTGCCAGTGGAGGACAAATTAATGAAAAACTGTTTTTT. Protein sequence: CASGGQINEKLFF.

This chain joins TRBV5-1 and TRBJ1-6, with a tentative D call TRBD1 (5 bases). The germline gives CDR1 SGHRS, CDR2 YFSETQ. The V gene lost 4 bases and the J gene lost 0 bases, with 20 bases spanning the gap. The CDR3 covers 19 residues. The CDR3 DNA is TGCGCCAGCAGCCGTCAGGGACGGGGAAGGAGCTCCTATAATTCACCCCTCCACTTT. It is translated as CASSRQGRGRSSYNSPLHF. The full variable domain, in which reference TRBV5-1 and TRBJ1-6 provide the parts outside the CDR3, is KAGVTQTPRYLIKTRGQQVTLSCSPISGHRSVSWYQQTPGQGLQFLFEYFSETQRNKGNFPGRFSGRQFSNSRSEMNVSTLELGDSALYLCASSRQGRGRSSYNSPLHFGNGTRLTVT.

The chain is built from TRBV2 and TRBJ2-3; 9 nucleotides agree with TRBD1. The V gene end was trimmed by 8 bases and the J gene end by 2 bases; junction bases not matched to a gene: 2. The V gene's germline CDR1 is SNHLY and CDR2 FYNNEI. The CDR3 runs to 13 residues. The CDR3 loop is CASHRGPTDTQYF. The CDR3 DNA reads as TGTGCCAGCCACAGGGGGCCCACAGATACGCAGTATTTT.

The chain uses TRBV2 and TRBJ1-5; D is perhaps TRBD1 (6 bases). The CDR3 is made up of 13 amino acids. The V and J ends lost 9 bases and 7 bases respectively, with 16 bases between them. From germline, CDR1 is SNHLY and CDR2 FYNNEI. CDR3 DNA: TGTGCCAGTGGCGGGGGGCTAGGGCAGCCCCAGCATTTT. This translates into CASGGGLGQPQHF.

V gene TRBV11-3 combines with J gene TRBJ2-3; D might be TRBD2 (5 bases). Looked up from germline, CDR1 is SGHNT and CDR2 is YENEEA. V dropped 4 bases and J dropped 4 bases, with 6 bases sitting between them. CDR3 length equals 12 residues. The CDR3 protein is CASSSGADTQYF. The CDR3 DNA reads TGTGCCAGCAGCTCCGGGGCAGATACGCAGTATTTT. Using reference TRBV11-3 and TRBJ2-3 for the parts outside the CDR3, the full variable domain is EAGVVQSPRYKIIEKKQPVAFWCNPISGHNTLYWYLQNLGQGPELLIRYENEEAVDDSQLPKDRFSAERLKGVDSTLKIQPAELGDSAVYLCASSSGADTQYFGPGTRLTVL.

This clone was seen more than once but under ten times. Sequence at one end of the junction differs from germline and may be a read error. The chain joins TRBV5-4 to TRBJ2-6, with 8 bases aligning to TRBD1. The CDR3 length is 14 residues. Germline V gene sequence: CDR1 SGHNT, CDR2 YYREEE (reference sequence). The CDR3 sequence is CASSLRGDRTKAAF. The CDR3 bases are TGTGCCAGCAGCTTGAGGGGGGACAGGACAAAAGCGGCTTTC.